The 23 T cell receptor beta chains given below trace back to one sample, sequenced in a study of blood T cell repertoires in COVID-19. Only in-frame clones appear in the TCRdb table, and some are missing; sequencing was by immunoSEQ multiplex PCR. The data hold about 49,000 clones, with approximately 86% observed a single time. Sequencing was done on a sample of peripheral blood. Receptors originate from a man aged 35-49 years with active COVID-19.

V and J are TRBV9 and TRBJ2-1; no reliable D call. The CDR3 loop spans 14 amino acids. CDR1 SGDLS and CDR2 YYNGEE come from the germline V gene. V was pared by 0 bases and J by 8 bases, with 12 bases between. The CDR3 DNA reads TGTGCCAGCAGCGTAGGCCACCCCACGGATGAGCAGTTCTTC. Translated: CASSVGHPTDEQFF.

V gene TRBV9 combines with J gene TRBJ2-7; tentative D call: TRBD2 (6 bases). CDR3 length: 13 amino acids. Looked up from germline, CDR1 is SGDLS and CDR2 is YYNGEE. V lost 3 bases, J lost 6 bases, and 13 bases lay in between. CDR3 nucleotide sequence: TGTGCCAGCAGCGGTGGACGGGGAGGCGAGCAGTACTTC. It encodes CASSGGRGGEQYF.

This chain joins TRBV9 and TRBJ2-3; D is unresolved. In germline, CDR1 is SGDLS, CDR2 YYNGEE. The ends were cut back, 0 bases at V and 3 bases at J, with 14 bases in the middle. The CDR3 length is 16 residues. This CDR3 reads CASSVGLSVETDTQYF. The CDR3 nucleotides read TGTGCCAGCAGCGTAGGTCTGTCGGTTGAGACAGATACGCAGTATTTT.

The V and J genes are TRBV7-9 and TRBJ2-7; 8 nucleotides match TRBD1. The J segment lost 6 bases and the V segment lost 1 base, leaving 5 bases of the junction unmatched. This CDR3 has 14 residues. The germline V gene has CDR1 SEHNR and CDR2 FQNEAQ (reference sequence). As DNA, the CDR3 is TGTGCCAGCAGCTTAGGGGGGACAGGCGGCGAGCAGTACTTC. Translated: CASSLGGTGGEQYF.

The V call is TRBV7-5, the J call TRBJ2-3; TRBD2, the table's D call, was not compared with the DNA. TRBV7-5 constitutes a pseudogene. This CDR3 comprises 16 residues. The CDR3 loop is CARSLSKGGRGDTQYF. The CDR3 region has the DNA TGTGCCAGAAGCTTAAGTAAAGGAGGGAGAGGTGATACGCAGTATTTT.

This chain's CDR3 is CASSEAPWTTGAGGTEAFF. Here the CDR3 DNA reads TGTGCCAGCAGTGAAGCCCCGTGGACCACAGGGGCTGGGGGCACTGAAGCTTTCTTT. V is TRBV6-1 and J is TRBJ1-1; TRBD1 matches at 7 bases. The CDR3 totals 19 residues. Germline trimming cut 0 bases from V and 4 bases from J; bases unmatched to any gene: 17. The V gene's germline CDR1 is MNHNS and CDR2 SASEGT.

The chain links TRBV5-1 to TRBJ1-2; 7 bases match TRBD1. Looked up from germline, CDR1 is SGHRS and CDR2 is YFSETQ. V lost 1 base and J lost 4; bases outside the gene matches: 22. The CDR3 contains 20 residues. The CDR3 is CASSLNGLAQLQGSLYGYTF. As DNA, the CDR3 is TGCGCCAGCAGCTTGAACGGCTTGGCACAACTACAGGGGAGCCTCTATGGCTACACCTTC.

This clone has only a few counts. This chain links TRBV4-1 with TRBJ2-3; TRBD2 matches at 9 bases. CDR3 length equals 16 residues. After removal of 6 bases from V and 1 base from J, the junction contained 8 bases not matched to a gene. Germline V gene sequence: CDR1 MGHRA, CDR2 YSYEKL. CDR3 DNA sequence: TGCGCCAGCAGTCACCCTAGCGGGATTGGCACAGATACGCAGTATTTT. Translating it yields CASSHPSGIGTDTQYF.

The chain joins TRBV7-8 to TRBJ2-3, with 9 bases that match TRBD2. The ends lost 1 base at V and 5 bases at J; junction bases unmatched: 7. This CDR3 is built from 16 residues. Germline CDR1 reads SGHVS; CDR2 reads FQNEAQ. The CDR3, as DNA: TGTGCCAGCAGCTTAGTGGCGGGAGGGCCGCAAGATACGCAGTATTTT. Translation gives CASSLVAGGPQDTQYF.

The chain recombines TRBV6-5 with TRBJ1-6; perhaps TRBD1 as D (6 bases). This CDR3 comprises 15 residues. Between the trimmed V and J ends, which lost 6 bases and 6 bases, there was a span of 15 bases. Germline CDR1 and CDR2: MNHEY and SVGAGI. The CDR3: CASRAPGGVNSPLHF. CDR3 sequence (DNA): TGTGCCAGCAGGGCCCCGGGGGGCGTTAATTCACCCCTCCACTTT.

The chain has TRBV29-1 and TRBJ2-7, with D possibly matching TRBD1 (6 bases). Germline CDR1 reads SQVTM; CDR2 reads ANQGSEA. Between the trimmed V and J ends, which lost 4 bases and 3 bases, there was a span of 7 bases. The CDR3 consists of 11 residues. The CDR3 nucleotides are TGCAGCGTTGTACAGGGCTACGAGCAGTACTTC. Translated, it gives CSVVQGYEQYF.

V and J are TRBV28 and TRBJ1-5, with a tentative D call TRBD1 (6 bases). The CDR3 has 17 residues. Germline V gene sequence: CDR1 MDHEN, CDR2 SYDVKM. Trimming shortened V by 7 bases and J by 7 bases, and 26 bases separated the two germline ends. CDR3 sequence reads: CASTTQGRGGEGQPQHF. The CDR3 coding sequence is TGTGCCAGCACCACCCAGGGTAGGGGGGGGGAAGGGCAGCCCCAGCATTTT.

The chain employs TRBV5-3 and TRBJ2-2; tentative D call: TRBD2 (5 bases). TRBV5-3 is marked as an open reading frame, function uncertain. The V and J ends lost 1 base and 4 bases respectively, with 8 bases between them. The length of the CDR3 is 14 residues. The CDR3 nucleotides are TGTGCCAGAAGCTTGAGTCGGGGCACCGGGGAGCTGTTTTTT. Protein sequence: CARSLSRGTGELFF.

The V and J genes are TRBV18 and TRBJ1-1; D is undetermined. Trimming shortened V by 1 base and J by 8 bases, and 8 bases separated the two germline ends. This CDR3 spans 12 amino acids. The germline CDR1 and CDR2 sequences are KGHSH and LQKENI. CDR3: CASSPRDSEAFF. CDR3 DNA sequence: TGTGCCAGCTCACCACGCGACTCCGAAGCTTTCTTT. The full variable domain, completed using reference TRBV18 and TRBJ1-1, is NAGVMQNPRHLVRRRGQEARLRCSPMKGHSHVYWYRQLPEEGLKFMVYLQKENIIDESGMPKERFSAEFPKEGPSILRIQQVVRGDSAAYFCASSPRDSEAFFGQGTRLTVV.

The chain couples TRBV24-1 to TRBJ1-5, with D unclear. The length of the CDR3 is 12 residues. Deletions cut 3 bases from V and 5 bases from J, with 4 bases between. The germline V gene has CDR1 KGHDR and CDR2 SFDVKD. The CDR3 coding sequence is TGTGCCACCAGTGATGAGTATCAGCCCCAGCATTTT. Translating gives CATSDEYQPQHF.

The chain uses TRBV27 and TRBJ1-2, with a tentative D call TRBD1 (6 bases). The V gene lost 3 bases and the J gene lost 6 bases, with 11 bases spanning the gap. This CDR3 is built from 13 residues. Germline lookup yields CDR1 MNHEY and CDR2 SMNVEV (reference sequence). The CDR3 reads CASSFPGGDGYTF. The CDR3 nucleotides are TGTGCCAGCAGTTTTCCGGGGGGCGATGGCTACACCTTC.

The gene calls are TRBV7-3 and TRBJ2-2, with D hard to call. Germline CDR1 SGHTA, CDR2 FQGTGA. Trimming took 5 bases from V and 6 from J, leaving 10 bases between them. The CDR3 totals 13 residues. CDR3 DNA sequence: TGTGCCAGCAGCCCTACTGTCCCCGGGGAGCTGTTTTTT. The encoded protein is CASSPTVPGELFF.

The J gene is TRBJ2-1, the V gene TRBV5-1, with no clear D. The CDR3 covers 14 residues. Germline CDR1 is SGHRS and CDR2 is YFSETQ. V lost 1 base to trimming and J lost 8 bases, with 13 bases between them. The CDR3 spells CASSLTEINHEQFF. The CDR3 DNA is TGCGCCAGCAGCTTGACTGAGATAAACCATGAGCAGTTCTTC.

This chain joins TRBV5-6 and TRBJ1-5, with TRBD1 as a possible D gene (5 bases). Trimming left V 1 base short and J 5 bases short, with 10 bases between. CDR1 is SGHDT, CDR2 YYEEEE, per germline. This CDR3 region has 14 residues. The CDR3 region is CASSLWTSDQPQHF. CDR3 coding DNA: TGTGCCAGCAGCTTGTGGACAAGTGATCAGCCCCAGCATTTT.

The V call is TRBV5-8, the J call TRBJ1-5; D call uncertain. This CDR3 comprises 14 residues. Per germline, CDR1 SGHTS and CDR2 YDEGEE. V was clipped by 2 bases and J by 2 bases, with 8 bases between them. The CDR3 bases are TGTGCCAGCAGCTTATGGGAGGGCAATCAGCCCCAGCATTTT. As protein: CASSLWEGNQPQHF.

The chain carries TRBV7-9 and TRBJ1-2; D remains unclear. Deletions cut 3 bases from V and 2 bases from J, with 7 bases between. The CDR3 extends over 13 amino acids. Per the germline V gene, CDR1 is SEHNR and CDR2 is FQNEAQ (reference sequence). The CDR3 bases are TGTGCCAGCAGCTTCTTTCCGAACTATGGCTACACCTTC. Translating it yields CASSFFPNYGYTF.

The genes are TRBV5-1 and TRBJ2-3, with TRBD1 identical over 9 bases. Looked up from germline, CDR1 is SGHRS and CDR2 is YFSETQ. The CDR3 extends over 14 amino acids. J gave up 3 bases and V 3 bases, and 2 bases lay outside the gene matches. The DNA for the CDR3 is TGCGCCAGCAGCTCCGACAGGGGGACAGATACGCAGTATTTT. Translation: CASSSDRGTDTQYF.

J is TRBJ1-2 and V is TRBV2, with 11 bases aligning to TRBD1. Germline V lookup: CDR1 SNHLY, CDR2 FYNNEI. V lost 6 bases to trimming and J lost 4 bases; unmatched junction nucleotides: 10. This CDR3 is 16 amino acids long. The CDR3 loop reads CASSSRTGGSSYGYTF. For the CDR3, the DNA is TGTGCCAGCAGCTCCCGGACAGGGGGCTCTAGCTATGGCTACACCTTC.